Following are 19 T cell receptor beta chains from one sample sequenced in a study of shared clonotypes between healthy human individuals (dated by TCRdb to about 2020). The protocol used for the library was the immunoSEQ multiplex PCR assay. Not all clones reach the TCRdb copy of this immuneACCESS table, which keeps in-frame sequences only. Checked studies attribute under half of the gap to unresolved V genes and leave the rest unexplained. For this sample the table gives more than 2 million clones, of which 95% were detected only once. Of the sample, 0.13% falls within the top ten clones. Sequencing was carried out using naive CD4+ T cells sorted from blood. This specimen's cell subset or site label, interpreted: CD45RA+ positively selected. These receptors all stem from a man aged 18 to 29 in good health.

The chain carries TRBV6-6 and TRBJ1-5, with D unresolved. Germline CDR1 and CDR2: MNHNY and SVGAGI (reference sequence). V lost 6 bases to trimming and J lost 4 bases, with 7 bases between them. The CDR3 spans 12 residues. The CDR3 protein is CASSGPNQPQHF. The CDR3 region has the DNA TGTGCCAGCAGCGGGCCAAATCAGCCCCAGCATTTT.

As to this clone: This may come from a read error, since a much larger clone is one base off. The missing conserved phenylalanine or tryptophan at the end of this CDR3 makes a read error likely. The rearrangement uses TRBV7-2 and TRBJ2-3, with no clear D. Germline lookup yields CDR1 SGHTA and CDR2 FQGNSA. CDR3 length equals 11 residues. Trimming cost V 5 bases and J 2 bases, with 2 bases left between them. CDR3 loop: CASSLTDTQYI. CDR3 coding DNA: TGTGCCAGCAGCCTCACAGATACGCAGTATATT.

The chain joins TRBV5-5 to TRBJ2-2; D is ambiguous. V lost 1 base and J lost 10, with 11 bases in between. The CDR3 spans 13 residues. Germline V gene lookup returns CDR1 SGHKS and CDR2 YYEKEE (reference sequence). CDR3 DNA sequence: TGTGCCAGCAGCTTGCTTAACACCTTGGAGCTGTTTTTT. It encodes CASSLLNTLELFF.

This sequence joins TRBV7-8 and TRBJ2-7; a weak D match, TRBD1 (5 bases). Germline assignment: CDR1 SGHVS and CDR2 FQNEAQ. The ends were cut back, 3 bases at V and 2 bases at J, with 8 bases in the middle. The CDR3 runs 13 residues. The CDR3 DNA is TGTGCCAGCAGCTTCAGGGTACCCTACGAGCAGTACTTC. Protein product: CASSFRVPYEQYF. The full variable domain, in which reference TRBV7-8 and TRBJ2-7 provide the parts outside the CDR3, is GAGVSQSPRYKVAKRGQDVALRCDPISGHVSLFWYQQALGQGPEFLTYFQNEAQLDKSGLPSDRFFAERPEGSVSTLKIQRTQQEDSAVYLCASSFRVPYEQYFGPGTRLTVT.

This clone was seen just once. This chain connects TRBV5-4 to TRBJ2-1, with 9 positions matching TRBD2. The CDR3 consists of 14 residues. Unmatched junction bases numbered 9, after V lost 4 bases and J lost 10 bases. CDR1 SGHNT and CDR2 YYREEE come from the germline V gene (reference sequence). CDR3 sequence (DNA): TGTGCCAGCAGCCCGGGGACTAGCTGGTGGGAGCAGTTCTTC. As protein: CASSPGTSWWEQFF.

The rearrangement uses TRBV18 and TRBJ2-5; D is possibly TRBD2 (5 bases). The CDR3 contains 16 residues. V lost 3 bases and J 3 bases, leaving 17 bases between the germline ends. In germline, CDR1 is KGHSH, CDR2 LQKENI. CDR3 sequence (DNA): TGTGCCAGCTCACCTCAGAGCCGGGGTTCCGAAGAGACCCAGTACTTC. Encoded protein: CASSPQSRGSEETQYF.

This rearrangement joins TRBV6-7 to TRBJ1-2; D not certain. TRBV6-7 has ORF status, its function being uncertain. This CDR3 region has 13 residues. Trimming removed 3 bases at V and 7 bases at J, with 12 bases between. The CDR3 loop is CASSYTAGPGYTF. The CDR3 DNA sequence: TGTGCCAGCAGTTATACCGCCGGTCCTGGCTACACCTTC.

The chain links TRBV29-1 to TRBJ1-2; no clear D gene. Trimming pared 7 bases from V and 2 bases from J, leaving 17 bases between. The CDR3 runs to 14 residues. CDR1 and CDR2 from the germline V gene are SQVTM and ANQGSEA. The CDR3 sequence is CSAEIGQLNYGYTF. CDR3 DNA sequence: TGCAGCGCCGAAATCGGGCAGCTAAACTATGGCTACACCTTC.

The chain joins TRBV19 to TRBJ1-1, with D perhaps TRBD1 (5 bases). The CDR3 is 11 amino acids. CDR1 is LNHDA and CDR2 is SQIVND in the germline V gene (reference sequence). The V and J ends lost 10 bases and 7 bases respectively, with 13 bases between them. CDR3 residues: CATRGGGEAFF. The CDR3, as DNA: TGTGCCACACGGGGGGGAGGTGAAGCTTTCTTT.

Details on this clone: The same CDR3 also results from other DNA sequences found in this sample. The V gene is TRBV7-2, the J gene TRBJ1-5; D is perhaps TRBD1 (6 bases). Germline-derived CDR1 and CDR2 are SGHTA and FQGNSA. The CDR3 has 14 residues. V shed 1 base and J shed 2 bases, with 6 bases lying between them. The CDR3 loop is CASSLGQGNQPQHF. The CDR3 DNA sequence: TGTGCCAGCAGCTTAGGACAGGGCAATCAGCCCCAGCATTTT.

This sequence joins TRBV5-1 and TRBJ1-6, with D possibly matching TRBD1 (5 bases). The CDR3 sequence is 15 residues long. The V gene's germline CDR1 is SGHRS and CDR2 YFSETQ. The V gene lost 4 bases and the J gene lost 7 bases, with 15 bases spanning the gap. In DNA, the CDR3 is TGCGCCAGCAGCCCAGCCGGGACGGGAAATTCACCCCTCCACTTT. Its protein is CASSPAGTGNSPLHF.

The chain employs TRBV6-1 and TRBJ2-2; the D gene is possibly TRBD1 (6 bases). This CDR3 has 15 amino acids. V was trimmed by 5 bases and J by 6 bases, leaving 16 bases between them. Germline CDR1 and CDR2: MNHNS and SASEGT. The CDR3: CASSWAGESSGELFF. CDR3 DNA: TGTGCCAGCAGTTGGGCAGGGGAGTCCTCCGGGGAGCTGTTTTTT.

The CDR3 here is CASSSGLERNEQFF. DNA for the CDR3: TGTGCCAGCAGCTCCGGACTAGAAAGAAATGAGCAGTTCTTC. The chain carries TRBV7-6 and TRBJ2-1, with TRBD2 identical over 7 bases. V shed 4 bases and J 7 bases; nucleotides not matched to a gene: 7. Germline V gene data show CDR1 as SGHVS and CDR2 as FNYEAQ. This CDR3 contains 14 residues.

The chain uses TRBV10-3 and TRBJ2-3; tentatively, D is TRBD1 (5 bases). Trimming cost V 2 bases and J 4 bases, with 10 bases left between them. The CDR3 sequence is 14 residues long. Germline CDR1 and CDR2: ENHRY and SYGVKD. CDR3 protein: CAISEGRAADTQYF. CDR3 sequence (DNA): TGTGCCATCAGTGAGGGCAGGGCGGCAGATACGCAGTATTTT.

The CDR3: CASSTGTGMNEQFF. The CDR3 nucleotides are TGTGCCAGCTCAACTGGGACAGGGATGAATGAGCAGTTCTTC. The V and J genes are TRBV18 and TRBJ2-1; 9 bases are shared with TRBD1. CDR3 length: 14 residues. Germline trimming cut 5 bases from V and 7 bases from J; bases unmatched to any gene: 6. From germline, CDR1 is KGHSH and CDR2 LQKENI.

This rearrangement joins TRBV7-8 to TRBJ2-3, with D possibly being TRBD1 (7 bases). Germline assignment: CDR1 SGHVS and CDR2 FQNEAQ. Trimming removed 1 base from V and 5 bases from J, with 22 bases in between. This CDR3 contains 18 residues. The CDR3 DNA is TGTGCCAGCAGCTTAGGAGGGGGGACGACAGGGTGGGGAGATACGCAGTATTTT. Protein sequence: CASSLGGGTTGWGDTQYF.

The CDR3 DNA is TGTGCCAGCAGTTACGCCGGGACTAGCGGGACTGTTGAGCAGTTCTTC. This gives the protein CASSYAGTSGTVEQFF. The chain joins TRBV6-5 to TRBJ2-1, with TRBD2 identical over 13 bases. V lost 2 bases and J lost 9; bases outside the gene matches: 7. CDR3 size: 16 residues. Germline CDR1 MNHEY, CDR2 SVGAGI.

This chain links TRBV11-3 with TRBJ2-5; no firm D call. CDR3 length: 15 amino acids. Germline CDR1 SGHNT, CDR2 YENEEA. Trimming left V 4 bases short and J 1 base short, with 13 bases between. CDR3 residues: CASSSKTLGQETQYF. CDR3 DNA sequence: TGTGCCAGCAGCTCCAAAACATTGGGCCAAGAGACCCAGTACTTC.

Of note for this clone: Other nucleotide sequences from this sample produce the same CDR3. V and J are TRBV30 and TRBJ2-5; D perhaps matches TRBD2 (6 bases). Germline V CDR1 and CDR2: GTSNPN, SVGIG (reference sequence). This CDR3 region has 12 residues. The V end was cut by 0 bases, the J end by 7 bases, with 9 bases between. The CDR3: CAWSVLGGTQYF. Written as DNA, the CDR3 is TGTGCCTGGAGTGTACTGGGGGGGACCCAGTACTTC. The full variable domain, its missing parts supplied by reference TRBV30 and TRBJ2-5, is SQTIHQWPATLVQPVGSPLSLECTVEGTSNPNLYWYRQAAGRGLQLLFYSVGIGQISSEVPQNLSASRPQDRQFILSSKKLLLSDSGFYLCAWSVLGGTQYFGPGTRLLVL.